This TCR beta chain emerged from a study of blood T cell repertoires in COVID-19. Germline V gene sequence: CDR1 LNHDA, CDR2 SQIVND (reference sequence). V was cut by 4 bases and J by 9 bases, with 16 bases left in between. The CDR3 runs 14 residues. Only in-frame clones appear in the TCRdb table, and some are missing; sequencing was by immunoSEQ multiplex PCR. This sample carries roughly 400,000 clones, roughly 87% of them seen once, and the ten largest clones take 2% to 2.5%. The sample comprised PBMCs or T cells enriched from blood (not recorded which). V gene TRBV19 combines with J gene TRBJ2-1, with D possibly TRBD2 on 5 matching bases. This receptor was identified in a middle-aged woman with acute COVID-19. The CDR3 loop reads CASSSRGIGGEQFF. DNA for the CDR3: TGTGCCAGTAGTAGTCGAGGGATCGGCGGTGAGCAGTTCTTC.